This TCR beta chain came from a study of shared clonotypes between healthy human individuals. The CDR3 has 16 amino acids. Germline-derived CDR1 and CDR2 are LNHDA and SQIVND (reference sequence). The V gene end was trimmed by 3 bases and the J gene end by 2 bases; junction bases not matched to a gene: 4. This clone has just a few counts. Libraries were prepared by immunoSEQ multiplex PCR; TCRdb keeps only in-frame clonotypes and omits some of them. This table holds 800,000 to 1,200,000 clones, more than 75% found once. The chain uses TRBV19 and TRBJ2-5; 12 nucleotides agree with TRBD2. The sequence derives from a man younger than 35 in good health. Some clones in this sample may be carry-over from other donors' samples. Sample: memory CD4+ T cells from PBMCs. Subset indicated: CD45RA-negative fraction. CDR3 sequence reads: CASSIPSGRGQETQYF. DNA for the CDR3: TGTGCCAGTAGTATCCCTAGCGGGAGGGGGCAAGAGACCCAGTACTTC.